This T cell receptor beta chain was retrieved from a study of blood T cell repertoires in COVID-19. The method was immunoSEQ multiplex PCR; TCRdb's version includes in-frame clones alone and lacks a portion of them. The data hold 150,000 to 200,000 clones, with over 80% observed a single time. Living in 25 or so US areas, the participants were between about 18 and 100 years of age. As for this clone: One junction end does not reproduce the germline sequence, and a read error may be involved.

This CDR3 has 14 residues. CDR1 is MNHEY and CDR2 is SVGAGI in the germline V gene. Sequencing used PBMCs or T cells enriched from blood (not recorded which). The V call is TRBV6-5, the J call TRBJ1-2; the D is unclear. This receptor was taken from a woman aged 60 to 75 who had recovered from COVID-19. CDR3 sequence reads: CASSYPLSLDGHTF. CDR3 in DNA: TGTGCCAGCAGTTACCCCTTAAGCCTAGATGGCCACACCTTC.